The TCR beta chain under discussion was sequenced for a study of blood T cell repertoires in COVID-19. Looking at the study overall: The origin of the acute and convalescent COVID-19 samples was the United States, Italy and Spain. PBMCs, B-cell-depleted T cells, or T cells were the source of the cDNA or gDNA that made up the material.

Authors' methods: It was from reference gene primer amplification that nucleated cell counts were estimated. Clones were read by immunoSEQ multiplex PCR, and TCRdb kept only the in-frame ones, dropping some. V and J calls and clone size are copied from that table; D and trimming were computed from the DNA. The profile shows 150,000 or so clones, around 79% of them singletons. Seattle patients were enrolled while actively infected and followed longitudinally. Sequences were obtained from peripheral blood. The origin of this receptor is a woman in her sixties or seventies with COVID-19, enrolled during active disease.

The CDR3: CASSRTGLNSRRLQYF. The DNA of the CDR3 is TGTGCCAGCAGTAGGACAGGTCTGAACAGTCGTAGACTTCAGTACTTC. This rearrangement joins TRBV6-2 or TRBV6-3 to TRBJ2-7, with 7 bases lining up with TRBD1. Per germline, CDR1 MNHEY and CDR2 SVGEGT. The V gene end was trimmed by 5 bases and the J gene end by 10 bases; junction bases not matched to a gene: 20. The length of the CDR3 is 16 residues.